Listed here are 8 T cell receptor beta chains from one sample, sequenced in a study of blood T cell repertoires in COVID-19. The protocol was immunoSEQ multiplex PCR, while the TCRdb copy is restricted to in-frame clones and leaves out a portion. Among around 370,000 clones listed, under 95% were seen once. Sequenced: peripheral blood. The receptors were sampled from a woman younger than 35 who had recovered from COVID-19.

This CDR3 reads CASSPGLAGPAYNEQFF. CDR3 in DNA: TGTGCCAGCAGCCCCGGACTAGCGGGTCCCGCTTACAATGAGCAGTTCTTC. V is TRBV3-1 (or the pseudogene TRBV3-2) and J is TRBJ2-1, with 11 bases aligning to TRBD2. The CDR3 totals 17 residues. Germline assignment: CDR1 LGHDT and CDR2 YNNKEL (reference sequence). V lost 4 bases to trimming and J lost 4 bases; unmatched junction nucleotides: 9.

V and J are TRBV4-3 and TRBJ2-5; no reliable D call. V lost 0 bases, J lost 4 bases, and 9 bases lay in between. Germline values: CDR1 LGHNA, CDR2 YSLEER. CDR3 size: 14 residues. The DNA for the CDR3 is TGCGCCAGCAGCCAAGATCGAGCTACAGAGACCCAGTACTTC. This translates into CASSQDRATETQYF.

V is TRBV3-1 (or the pseudogene TRBV3-2) and J is TRBJ1-1, with TRBD1 matching 7 bases. The CDR3 covers 14 residues. V lost 7 bases and J lost 1; bases outside the gene matches: 6. CDR1 is LGHDT, CDR2 YNNKEL, per germline (reference sequence). The CDR3 loop reads CASTPGGPNTEAFF. DNA for the CDR3: TGTGCCAGCACCCCAGGGGGTCCGAACACTGAAGCTTTCTTT.

V gene TRBV9 combines with J gene TRBJ2-5; 9 bases line up with TRBD2. Germline CDR1 and CDR2: SGDLS and YYNGEE. V gave up 4 bases and J gave up 3 bases; unmatched junction bases: 10. The CDR3 has 16 amino acids. In nucleotides, the CDR3 is TGTGCCAGCAGCCGCGGGAGGGGCCTGTCCAAAGAGACCCAGTACTTC. Amino acid sequence: CASSRGRGLSKETQYF.

V usage is TRBV25-1 and J usage is TRBJ2-1; no firm D call. Germline CDR1 MGHDK, CDR2 SYGVNS. This CDR3 contains 11 residues. The ends were cut back, 5 bases at V and 10 bases at J, with 9 bases in the middle. The CDR3 spells CASSITYEQFF. The CDR3 bases are TGTGCCAGCAGTATAACTTACGAGCAGTTCTTC. Drawing the rest from reference TRBV25-1 and TRBJ2-1, the complete variable domain is EADIYQTPRYLVIGTGKKITLECSQTMGHDKMYWYQQDPGMELHLIHYSYGVNSTEKGDLSSESTVSRIRTEHFPLTLESARPSHTSQYLCASSITYEQFFGPGTRLTVL.

This chain joins TRBV5-1 and TRBJ2-5; D may be TRBD2 (6 bases). Germline V CDR1 and CDR2: SGHRS, YFSETQ. The CDR3 spans 14 residues. V was cut by 2 bases and J by 5 bases, with 13 bases left in between. For the CDR3, the DNA is TGCGCCAGCAGCTTCGCAGTCGGGAGTGAGACCCAGTACTTC. Translated: CASSFAVGSETQYF.

This clone appeared a single time. The chain carries TRBV6-4 and TRBJ1-1; D perhaps matches TRBD1 (6 bases). Germline V gives CDR1 MRHNA, CDR2 SNTAGT. The CDR3 is made up of 16 amino acids. Between the trimmed V and J ends, which lost 6 bases and 3 bases, there was a span of 20 bases. This CDR3 reads CASSPSQGLRYTEAFF. CDR3 nucleotides: TGTGCCAGCAGCCCTAGTCAGGGGCTAAGGTACACTGAAGCTTTCTTT.

J is TRBJ2-2 and V is TRBV10-2; 9 bases fit TRBD1. The CDR3 consists of 15 residues. V was pared by 6 bases and J by 4 bases, with 6 bases of the junction left unmatched. Germline V gives CDR1 WSHSY, CDR2 SAAADI. The chain's CDR3 is CASRGTGRSTGELFF. In DNA, the CDR3 is TGCGCCAGCAGAGGGACAGGGCGAAGCACCGGGGAGCTGTTTTTT.